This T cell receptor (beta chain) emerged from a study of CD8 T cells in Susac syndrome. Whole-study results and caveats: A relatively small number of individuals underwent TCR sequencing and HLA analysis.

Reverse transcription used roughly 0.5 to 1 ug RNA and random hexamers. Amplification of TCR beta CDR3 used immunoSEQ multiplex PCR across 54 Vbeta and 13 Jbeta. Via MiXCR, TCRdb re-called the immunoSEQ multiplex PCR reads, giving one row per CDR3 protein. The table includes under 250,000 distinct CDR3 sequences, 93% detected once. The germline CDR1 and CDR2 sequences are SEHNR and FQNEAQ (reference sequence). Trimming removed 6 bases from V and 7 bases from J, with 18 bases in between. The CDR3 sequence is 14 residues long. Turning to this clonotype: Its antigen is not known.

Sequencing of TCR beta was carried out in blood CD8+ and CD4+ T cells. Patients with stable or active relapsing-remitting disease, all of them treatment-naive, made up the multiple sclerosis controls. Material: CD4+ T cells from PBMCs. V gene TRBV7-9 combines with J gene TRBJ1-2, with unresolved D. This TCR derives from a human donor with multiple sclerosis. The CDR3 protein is CASRSEARGSGYTF. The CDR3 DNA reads TGTGCCAGCAGATCGGAGGCGAGAGGGTCTGGCTACACCTTC.